A selection of T cell receptor beta chains follows, all from one sample in a study of cytomegalovirus exposure and HLA in healthy donors. Generated by immunoSEQ multiplex PCR, the TCRdb table keeps only in-frame clones and is missing some. The data hold under 350,000 clones, with 80% to 90% observed a single time. The sequencing sample was made of PBMCs. Receptors originate from a woman aged 18-29 years in good health and CMV-seronegative. Each CDR3 is given with its conserved first and last residue.

V gene: TRBV28
J gene: TRBJ2-7
CDR3 protein: CAIHGAAYEQYF

V gene: TRBV7-8
J gene: TRBJ1-5
CDR3 protein: CASSLVLGALGQPQHF

V gene: TRBV28
J gene: TRBJ1-4
CDR3 protein: CASSPGGDEKLFF

V gene: TRBV30
J gene: TRBJ1-2
CDR3 protein: CAWSLAYGYTF

V gene: TRBV6-1
J gene: TRBJ2-5
CDR3 protein: CAGERDGQETQYF

V gene: TRBV4-1
J gene: TRBJ1-4
CDR3 protein: CASSQHNLGGVGEKLFF

V gene: TRBV2
J gene: TRBJ2-5
CDR3 protein: CASTRRQGTETQYF

V gene: TRBV30
J gene: TRBJ1-2
CDR3 protein: CAWSVAVDYGYTF

V gene: TRBV6-1
J gene: TRBJ1-2
CDR3 protein: CASSEGAVGGYTF

V gene: TRBV4-1
J gene: TRBJ2-3
CDR3 protein: CASSRRTGGTDTQYF

V gene: TRBV10-3
J gene: TRBJ2-7
CDR3 protein: CAISESLGEAGEQYF

V gene: TRBV7-8
J gene: TRBJ1-6
CDR3 protein: CASSSAGAGNSPLHF

V gene: TRBV18
J gene: TRBJ1-2
CDR3 protein: CASSPGQGNYGYTF

V gene: TRBV6-5
J gene: TRBJ2-7
CDR3 protein: CASSYSPAGPYEQYF

V gene: TRBV4-2
J gene: TRBJ2-7
CDR3 protein: CASSLRSVGLAGGSYEQYF

V gene: TRBV7-8
J gene: TRBJ1-6
CDR3 protein: CASSLQRTGYNSPLHF

V gene: TRBV25-1
J gene: TRBJ2-4
CDR3 protein: CASSEPTGQGKNIQYF

V gene: TRBV27
J gene: TRBJ1-1
CDR3 protein: CASSLTGWGTEAFF

V gene: TRBV7-2
J gene: TRBJ2-7
CDR3 protein: CASSLYPDYSSYEQYF

V gene: TRBV15
J gene: TRBJ2-1
CDR3 protein: CATSRDRGSSYNEQFF

V gene: TRBV5-6
J gene: TRBJ1-4
CDR3 protein: CASSLVRDRGPANEKLFF

V gene: TRBV2
J gene: TRBJ1-5
CDR3 protein: CASSQGGFNQPQHF

V gene: TRBV5-6
J gene: TRBJ1-5
CDR3 protein: CASSLSPYSNQPQHF

V gene: TRBV4-3
J gene: TRBJ1-2
CDR3 protein: CASSLVVGQASHGYTF

V gene: TRBV28
J gene: TRBJ1-5
CDR3 protein: CASSQTGVSGLYSNQPQHF

V gene: TRBV19
J gene: TRBJ1-2
CDR3 protein: CASSMSGGKFFYGYTF